The 11 T cell receptor beta chains reported below all come from one sample, sequenced in a study of blood T cell repertoires in COVID-19. Sequencing used immunoSEQ multiplex PCR; TCRdb keeps in-frame clones, though not all of them. This sample has some 45,000 clones, with more than 65% found just once. Sequencing input: peripheral blood. These receptor sequences come from a woman in her sixties with acute or convalescent COVID-19.

The chain combines TRBV10-3 with TRBJ1-1, with 8 bases identical to TRBD1. The CDR3 covers 13 residues. V was pared by 4 bases and J by 4 bases, with 2 bases of the junction left unmatched. Germline V gives CDR1 ENHRY, CDR2 SYGVKD. This CDR3 reads CAISVDRVTEAFF. CDR3 nucleotide sequence: TGTGCCATCAGTGTGGACAGGGTCACTGAAGCTTTCTTT.

The chain joins TRBV5-6 to TRBJ2-2; 9 positions agree with TRBD1. This CDR3 is built from 15 residues. Trimming removed 0 bases from V and 7 bases from J; junction bases left unmatched: 4. Germline-derived CDR1 and CDR2 are SGHDT and YYEEEE. CDR3: CASSLGDRVDGELFF. The CDR3 bases are TGTGCCAGCAGCTTGGGGGACAGGGTGGACGGGGAGCTGTTTTTT.

The chain couples TRBV30 to TRBJ2-3, with no clear D. The CDR3 length is 15 residues. The ends were cut back, 5 bases at V and 4 bases at J, with 19 bases in the middle. Germline V gene data show CDR1 as GTSNPN and CDR2 as SVGIG (reference sequence). For the CDR3, the DNA is TGTGCCTGGGGCCGCGGAACCCCTTACGCAGATACGCAGTATTTT. It specifies CAWGRGTPYADTQYF. Drawing the rest from reference TRBV30 and TRBJ2-3, the complete variable domain is SQTIHQWPATLVQPVGSPLSLECTVEGTSNPNLYWYRQAAGRGLQLLFYSVGIGQISSEVPQNLSASRPQDRQFILSSKKLLLSDSGFYLCAWGRGTPYADTQYFGPGTRLTVL.

This chain links TRBV6-5 with TRBJ1-2; D is ambiguous. This CDR3 region has 14 residues. Trimming stripped 0 bases from V and 2 bases from J, with 7 bases between. Germline V gives CDR1 MNHEY, CDR2 SVGAGI. As DNA, the CDR3 is TGTGCCAGCAGTTACTCACGCGGGAACTATGGCTACACCTTC. Amino acid sequence: CASSYSRGNYGYTF.

This chain connects TRBV6-5 to TRBJ1-2, with D perhaps TRBD1 (5 bases). CDR1 and CDR2 from the germline V gene are MNHEY and SVGAGI. V was pared by 2 bases and J by 7 bases, with 11 bases between. The CDR3 length is 13 residues. The CDR3 here is CASSYADTIGYTF. DNA for the CDR3: TGTGCCAGCAGTTACGCGGACACTATTGGCTACACCTTC.

This chain joins TRBV18 and TRBJ2-2; D unclear. The CDR3 covers 16 residues. From germline, CDR1 is KGHSH and CDR2 LQKENI. Trimming stripped 2 bases from V and 0 bases from J, with 10 bases between. The CDR3 spells CASSPVHLANTGELFF. The CDR3 DNA sequence: TGTGCCAGCTCACCAGTACACCTCGCGAACACCGGGGAGCTGTTTTTT.

This clone was counted once. The chain is built from TRBV19 and TRBJ2-7; D is possibly TRBD2 (7 bases). Trimming shortened V by 2 bases and J by 5 bases, and 16 bases separated the two germline ends. Germline assignment: CDR1 LNHDA and CDR2 SQIVND (reference sequence). The CDR3 is 15 residues long. The CDR3 DNA reads TGTGCCAGTAGTATACGCGGGGGCTGGAGGAACGAGCAGTACTTC. Protein sequence: CASSIRGGWRNEQYF.

J is TRBJ1-4 and V is TRBV5-1; TRBD1 might be the D (6 bases). Germline V gene sequence: CDR1 SGHRS, CDR2 YFSETQ. This CDR3 is 14 amino acids long. V gave up 5 bases and J gave up 2 bases, with 10 bases separating them. The CDR3, as DNA: TGCGCCAGCAGAATGGACAGCACTAATGAAAAACTGTTTTTT. It specifies CASRMDSTNEKLFF. The full variable domain, in which reference TRBV5-1 and TRBJ1-4 provide the parts outside the CDR3, is KAGVTQTPRYLIKTRGQQVTLSCSPISGHRSVSWYQQTPGQGLQFLFEYFSETQRNKGNFPGRFSGRQFSNSRSEMNVSTLELGDSALYLCASRMDSTNEKLFFGSGTQLSVL.

The V gene is TRBV5-1, the J gene TRBJ2-2, with 8 bases aligning to TRBD2. The V and J ends lost 1 base and 6 bases, in that order; junction bases with no gene match: 5. This CDR3 has 15 residues. The germline V gene has CDR1 SGHRS and CDR2 YFSETQ. CDR3 sequence: CASSLRAGDPGELFF. The CDR3 nucleotides read TGCGCCAGCAGCTTGCGAGCGGGGGACCCCGGGGAGCTGTTTTTT. Complete variable domain (other parts from reference TRBV5-1 and TRBJ2-2): KAGVTQTPRYLIKTRGQQVTLSCSPISGHRSVSWYQQTPGQGLQFLFEYFSETQRNKGNFPGRFSGRQFSNSRSEMNVSTLELGDSALYLCASSLRAGDPGELFFGEGSRLTVL.

This sequence joins TRBV5-4 and TRBJ1-3; D not resolved. V lost 4 bases and J 7 bases, leaving 18 bases between the germline ends. Germline V CDR1 and CDR2: SGHNT, YYREEE (reference sequence). The CDR3 sequence is 15 residues long. The CDR3 region has the DNA TGTGCCAGCAGCCCGAAGGAGGATCTTTCCAACACCATATATTTT. Translating it yields CASSPKEDLSNTIYF.

V and J are TRBV6-5 and TRBJ1-2; 7 nucleotides agree with TRBD1. V lost 4 bases and J lost 7; bases outside the gene matches: 9. This CDR3 region has 14 residues. Germline CDR1 and CDR2: MNHEY and SVGAGI. The CDR3 sequence: CASSSGRDRGGYTF. CDR3 bases: TGTGCCAGCAGTTCGGGCAGGGACAGAGGTGGCTACACCTTC.